This TCR beta chain came from a study of T cells in Graves' hyperthyroidism and ophthalmopathy. Study results and limitations: Appearing also in blood were most of the thyroid clonotypes expanded above 0.001.

This clonotype was observed a few times. Its antigen is currently unknown. The V gene end was trimmed by 1 base and the J gene end by 0 bases; junction bases not matched to a gene: 3. Germline lookup yields CDR1 SGHAT and CDR2 FQNNGV. This CDR3 region has 17 residues. Researchers defined stable Graves' hyperthyroidism as no ophthalmopathy progression within 18 months. Any patient presenting with uncontrolled infection, other autoimmune disease, pregnancy or lactation was left out. Regions amplified from RNA transcripts were the TCR beta CDR3 regions. Using the HTBI primer set, a first-round RT-PCR was run on the TCR CDR3. TCRdb reprocessed the multiplex PCR reads with MiXCR, giving one entry per CDR3 protein. Among around 690,000 distinct CDR3 sequences listed, 17% were seen once.

Sequenced sample: blood. The J gene is TRBJ2-7, the V gene TRBV11-2; 13 positions agree with TRBD2. The clonotype was recovered from a man aged 45-60 years with Graves' hyperthyroidism. The CDR3: CASSLVLAGGFSYEQYF. CDR3 in DNA: TGTGCCAGCAGCTTAGTACTAGCGGGAGGGTTCTCCTACGAGCAGTACTTC.